This passage covers 30 T cell receptor beta chains from one sample sequenced in a study of early stage breast cancer tumors. Here immunoSEQ multiplex PCR was the method, and the copy in TCRdb shows in-frame clones only, minus some. The data hold 5,500 to 7,000 clones, with over 50% observed a single time. The sequencing sample was made of normal breast tissue next to the tumor. These receptors were obtained from a person aged 50 to 59 with breast cancer.

This chain connects TRBV29-1 to TRBJ2-1; 10 positions match TRBD2. With 6 bases clipped from V and 8 bases from J, the junction kept 10 bases outside the gene matches. Germline CDR1 and CDR2: SQVTM and ANQGSEA. The CDR3 extends over 14 amino acids. In nucleotides, the CDR3 is TGCAGCGTCTCAAGCGGGAGGGCCGGGGATGAGCAGTTCTTC. It encodes CSVSSGRAGDEQFF.

This clone was recorded only once. The chain is built from TRBV19 and TRBJ1-1; D is ambiguous. This CDR3 comprises 13 residues. Germline values: CDR1 LNHDA, CDR2 SQIVND (reference sequence). Trimming removed 7 bases at V and 4 bases at J, with 13 bases between. The CDR3 loop is CASTLSSPTEAFF. In nucleotides, the CDR3 is TGTGCCAGTACGCTTTCATCACCCACTGAAGCTTTCTTT.

With regard to this clone: The junction departs from the called germline gene at one end, perhaps through a read error. The chain carries TRBV19 and TRBJ2-7; weak D call: TRBD1 (6 bases). Germline CDR1 is LNHDA and CDR2 is SQIVND (reference sequence). The CDR3 consists of 14 residues. The DNA of the CDR3 is TGTGTCAGTAGTATTGGCAGGGGAACCTACGAGCAGTACTTC. Encoded protein: CVSSIGRGTYEQYF. The variable domain in full, with the rest retrieved from reference TRBV19 and TRBJ2-7, is DGGITQSPKYLFRKEGQNVTLSCEQNLNHDAMYWYRQDPGQGLRLIYYSQIVNDFQKGDIAEGYSVSREKKESFPLTVTSAQKNPTAFYLCVSSIGRGTYEQYFGPGTRLTVT.

The chain joins TRBV11-3 to TRBJ2-7; the match to TRBD2 covers 7 bases. V lost 3 bases, J lost 6 bases, and 5 bases stayed unmatched. The germline gives CDR1 SGHNT, CDR2 YENEEA. CDR3 length: 13 amino acids. The CDR3, as DNA: TGTGCCAGCAGCTTGGGGAGGGACCGCGAGCAGTACTTC. It is translated as CASSLGRDREQYF.

CDR3 residues: CASSDVRRGPDTQYF. As DNA, the CDR3 is TGTGCCAGCAGTGATGTTAGGCGGGGCCCAGATACGCAGTATTTT. The chain recombines TRBV6-1 with TRBJ2-3; a weak D match, TRBD2 (6 bases). The CDR3 loop spans 15 amino acids. V lost 3 bases to trimming and J lost 4 bases, with 14 bases between them. CDR1 and CDR2 from the germline V gene are MNHNS and SASEGT.

V is TRBV27 and J is TRBJ2-1, with D possibly being TRBD1 or TRBD2 (5 bases each). This CDR3 has 16 amino acids. Germline CDR1 reads MNHEY; CDR2 reads SMNVEV (reference sequence). V lost 4 bases, J lost 6 bases, and 19 bases lay in between. CDR3 sequence: CASSSDRDHWVNEQFF. CDR3 DNA: TGTGCCAGCAGTTCGGACCGGGACCATTGGGTCAATGAGCAGTTCTTC.

The J gene is TRBJ2-3, the V gene TRBV19; D ambiguous. CDR3 length: 11 amino acids. V dropped 6 bases and J dropped 4 bases, with 5 bases sitting between them. Looked up from germline, CDR1 is LNHDA and CDR2 is SQIVND (reference sequence). The CDR3 nucleotides read TGTGCCAGTAGCCTCTCAGATACGCAGTATTTT. Protein sequence: CASSLSDTQYF.

This chain links TRBV18 with TRBJ2-7, with a tentative D call TRBD1 (6 bases). The germline gives CDR1 KGHSH, CDR2 LQKENI. There are 14 residues in the CDR3. V was cut by 0 bases and J by 3 bases, with 9 bases left in between. The CDR3 reads CASSPPGAVYEQYF. CDR3 DNA: TGTGCCAGCTCACCACCGGGGGCCGTCTACGAGCAGTACTTC.

This chain links TRBV10-2 with TRBJ2-3; D unclear. The germline gives CDR1 WSHSY, CDR2 SAAADI. Trimming pared 10 bases from V and 4 bases from J, leaving 9 bases between. The CDR3 has 11 amino acids. CDR3 residues: CATSFADTQYF. CDR3 in DNA: TGCGCCACTTCCTTCGCAGATACGCAGTATTTT.

This chain links TRBV2 with TRBJ1-1, with D tentatively TRBD1 (5 bases). V lost 4 bases and J 2 bases, leaving 17 bases between the germline ends. Germline CDR1 SNHLY, CDR2 FYNNEI. CDR3 size: 16 residues. CDR3 in amino acids: CASSGTPATLNTEAFF. The CDR3 coding sequence is TGTGCCAGCAGTGGGACACCCGCTACCCTTAACACTGAAGCTTTCTTT.

V gene TRBV9 combines with J gene TRBJ2-2; 11 bases align to TRBD2. With 3 bases clipped from V and 5 bases from J, the junction kept 6 bases outside the gene matches. The CDR3 runs to 16 residues. Germline-derived CDR1 and CDR2 are SGDLS and YYNGEE. The CDR3 DNA follows: TGTGCCAGCAGCGCCGAACTAGCGGGAGTTACCGGGGAGCTGTTTTTT. Translated, it gives CASSAELAGVTGELFF.

The CDR3 DNA reads as TGTGCCTGGAGCTTGACAGCCCTTGGATATGGCTACACCTTC. Its protein product is CAWSLTALGYGYTF. The chain couples TRBV30 to TRBJ1-2, with D tentatively TRBD1 (5 bases). Between the trimmed V and J ends, which lost 3 bases and 5 bases, there was a span of 16 bases. This CDR3 has 14 residues. Germline V lookup: CDR1 GTSNPN, CDR2 SVGIG (reference sequence).

This rearrangement joins TRBV5-1 to TRBJ2-1; 10 bases map to TRBD2. CDR1 is SGHRS, CDR2 YFSETQ, per germline. V dropped 0 bases and J dropped 9; count of bases not matched to a gene: 6. This CDR3 contains 15 residues. In DNA form, the CDR3 reads TGCGCCAGCAGCTTGGGGCTAGCGGGAGAAGGTGAGCAGTTCTTC. Translating gives CASSLGLAGEGEQFF.

J is TRBJ2-7 and V is TRBV6-5, with 9 bases matching TRBD1. The trim removed 7 bases at V and 3 bases at J, leaving 10 bases unmatched. The CDR3 runs to 15 residues. Per the germline V gene, CDR1 is MNHEY and CDR2 is SVGAGI. CDR3 nucleotide sequence: TGTGCCAGCACCCGTAAACCGGGACAGGGCTACGAGCAGTACTTC. It encodes CASTRKPGQGYEQYF.

This rearrangement joins TRBV7-8 to TRBJ2-6; D is unclear. V was shortened by 1 base and J by 0 bases, with 4 bases between the two germline ends. CDR3 size: 15 residues. From germline, CDR1 is SGHVS and CDR2 FQNEAQ. The chain's CDR3 is CASSLGASGANVLTF. The CDR3 DNA follows: TGTGCCAGCAGCTTAGGAGCCTCTGGGGCCAACGTCCTGACTTTC.

The CDR3 spells CASSLAGGGNTEAFF. The CDR3 bases are TGTGCCAGCAGCTTAGCGGGGGGTGGGAACACTGAAGCTTTCTTT. The rearrangement joins TRBV7-8 to TRBJ1-1; D is perhaps TRBD1 (5 bases). Trimming stripped 0 bases from V and 1 base from J, with 9 bases between. The CDR3 totals 15 residues. The germline gives CDR1 SGHVS, CDR2 FQNEAQ.

This clone was seen a handful of times. The rearrangement links TRBV19 to TRBJ2-1; perhaps TRBD1 as D (5 bases). The germline V gene has CDR1 LNHDA and CDR2 SQIVND (reference sequence). The CDR3 is made up of 17 amino acids. V was cut by 9 bases and J by 5 bases, with 26 bases left in between. The DNA for the CDR3 is TGTGCCAGCACCAGGGATCTGGGGCGGTTGTCGGACAATGAGCAGTTCTTC. Amino acids: CASTRDLGRLSDNEQFF.

V usage is TRBV11-2 and J usage is TRBJ2-7; D unresolved. The V gene's germline CDR1 is SGHAT and CDR2 FQNNGV. The CDR3 totals 17 residues. V lost 2 bases to trimming and J lost 5 bases, with 22 bases between them. CDR3 residues: CASSLSPDPYQLDEQYF. Written as DNA, the CDR3 is TGTGCCAGCAGCTTATCTCCAGACCCCTACCAACTGGACGAGCAGTACTTC.

The chain is built from TRBV10-3 and TRBJ2-3, with unresolved D. Between the trimmed V and J ends, which lost 10 bases and 2 bases, there was a span of 13 bases. Germline V lookup: CDR1 ENHRY, CDR2 SYGVKD. CDR3 length equals 13 residues. The CDR3 bases are TGTGCCACCAACCGCGAGTTCACAGATACGCAGTATTTT. Amino acid sequence: CATNREFTDTQYF.

The sample holds a few counts of this clone. The rearrangement uses TRBV21-1 and TRBJ2-1; the table's D call of TRBD1 was not tested on the DNA. TRBV21-1 is a listed pseudogene. CDR3 length: 13 residues. CDR3 amino acids: CASLDRAHNEQFF. DNA for the CDR3: TGTGCCAGTCTTGACAGGGCCCACAATGAGCAGTTCTTC.

The J gene is TRBJ2-7, the V gene TRBV2; 9 nucleotides line up with TRBD1. Germline-derived CDR1 and CDR2 are SNHLY and FYNNEI. Trimming cost V 6 bases and J 0 bases; bases outside gene matches: 6. The CDR3 runs to 15 residues. CDR3 sequence (DNA): TGTGCCAGCAGGTCGGGACAGGGTTTCTCCTACGAGCAGTACTTC. Translation: CASRSGQGFSYEQYF.

The chain has TRBV20-1 and TRBJ2-1; D is ambiguous. Trimming removed 1 base at V and 8 bases at J, with 3 bases between. Germline CDR1 DFQATT, CDR2 SNEGSKA (reference sequence). There are 10 residues in the CDR3. The CDR3 region is CSARVHEQFF. As DNA, the CDR3 is TGCAGTGCTAGAGTGCATGAGCAGTTCTTC.

This clone was observed a few times. V usage is TRBV19 and J usage is TRBJ1-2; possible D gene TRBD1, 5 bases. V shed 2 bases and J shed 4 bases, with 14 bases lying between them. This CDR3 region has 15 residues. CDR1 is LNHDA, CDR2 SQIVND, per germline (reference sequence). The CDR3 sequence: CASSITRQRLYGYTF. CDR3 sequence (DNA): TGTGCCAGTAGTATAACTCGACAGAGGCTCTATGGCTACACCTTC. Drawing the rest from reference TRBV19 and TRBJ1-2, the complete variable domain is DGGITQSPKYLFRKEGQNVTLSCEQNLNHDAMYWYRQDPGQGLRLIYYSQIVNDFQKGDIAEGYSVSREKKESFPLTVTSAQKNPTAFYLCASSITRQRLYGYTFGSGTRLTVV.

The chain recombines TRBV11-2 with TRBJ1-1, with a possible D match to TRBD1 (6 bases). CDR3 length: 15 amino acids. With 0 bases removed from V and 4 bases from J, the gap between germline ends came to 12 bases. In germline, CDR1 is SGHAT, CDR2 FQNNGV. CDR3 sequence: CASSLEGWGATEAFF. The DNA for the CDR3 is TGTGCCAGCAGCTTAGAGGGCTGGGGGGCCACTGAAGCTTTCTTT.

This chain connects TRBV5-4 to TRBJ2-6; a weak D match, TRBD2 (5 bases). Germline loops: CDR1 SGHNT, CDR2 YYREEE (reference sequence). V gave up 6 bases and J gave up 2 bases, with 12 bases separating them. The CDR3 consists of 15 residues. The CDR3 loop is CASTQSRAGANVLTF. CDR3 coding DNA: TGTGCCAGCACCCAATCGAGGGCTGGGGCCAACGTCCTGACTTTC.

The chain recombines TRBV19 with TRBJ2-2; the D gene is possibly TRBD1 (5 bases). CDR1 LNHDA and CDR2 SQIVND come from the germline V gene (reference sequence). Trimming removed 3 bases at V and 5 bases at J, with 10 bases between. The CDR3 has 14 residues. The CDR3 protein is CASSIDRWTGELFF. The CDR3 DNA follows: TGTGCCAGTAGTATCGACAGATGGACCGGGGAGCTGTTTTTT. Filled out from reference TRBV19 and TRBJ2-2, the complete variable domain reads DGGITQSPKYLFRKEGQNVTLSCEQNLNHDAMYWYRQDPGQGLRLIYYSQIVNDFQKGDIAEGYSVSREKKESFPLTVTSAQKNPTAFYLCASSIDRWTGELFFGEGSRLTVL.

This clone qualifies as large. J is TRBJ1-1 and V is TRBV10-1; TRBD1 agrees at 10 bases. The CDR3 sequence is 12 residues long. V was clipped by 5 bases and J by 10 bases; unmatched bases: 4. Germline V CDR1 and CDR2: WNHNN, SYGVQD (reference sequence). CDR3 in DNA: TGCGCCAGCAGTCTGGGGACAGGGGCAGCTTTCTTT. Encoded protein: CASSLGTGAAFF.

This clone has more than one count but fewer than ten. The V call is TRBV30, the J call TRBJ2-1, with 8 bases lining up with TRBD2. The length of the CDR3 is 14 residues. Germline V CDR1 and CDR2: GTSNPN, SVGIG (reference sequence). The V and J ends lost 4 bases and 5 bases, in that order; junction bases with no gene match: 7. DNA for the CDR3: TGTGCCTGGAATCGGGGACTAGGGAACAATGAGCAGTTCTTC. Amino acids: CAWNRGLGNNEQFF.

This clone appeared a single time. The chain joins TRBV27 to TRBJ2-3, with a weak D call TRBD1 (5 bases). The CDR3 has 14 residues. V lost 2 bases to trimming and J lost 2 bases, with 8 bases between them. From germline, CDR1 is MNHEY and CDR2 SMNVEV (reference sequence). For the CDR3, the DNA is TGTGCCAGCAGTTTAGACAGTCTCACAGATACGCAGTATTTT. It is translated as CASSLDSLTDTQYF.

As to this clone: One junction end does not reproduce the germline sequence, and a read error may be involved. Other nucleotide sequences in the sample specify the same CDR3. The chain carries TRBV4-2 and TRBJ2-2, with 10 bases fitting TRBD2. Germline assignment: CDR1 LGHNA and CDR2 YNFKEQ. This CDR3 region has 16 residues. The CDR3 DNA follows: TGTGCCAGCAGCCAAGTAGAGCGGGAGGGAACCGGAGAGCTGTTTTTT. Its protein is CASSQVEREGTGELFF.